This T cell receptor beta chain emerged from a study of cytomegalovirus exposure and HLA in healthy donors. In the PCR, 60 Vbeta and 13 Jbeta primers were used. The protocol was immunoSEQ multiplex PCR, while the TCRdb copy is restricted to in-frame clones and leaves out a portion. In all, the sample yields roughly 120,000 clones. Regarding this clone: The target antigen is unknown.

The germline CDR1 and CDR2 sequences are SEHNR and FQNEAQ (reference sequence). V was shortened by 0 bases and J by 0 bases, with 12 bases between the two germline ends. The CDR3 loop spans 17 amino acids. The study, taken as a whole, reports: TCR beta chains numbering more than 150 were designated cytomegalovirus-associated. Later analysis associated a missense DCLRE1C variant with TCR beta V- and J-gene trimming. Later analysis showed TCR association rates varying by HLA locus, highest for DRB1 and lowest for HLA-C.

The chain is built from TRBV7-9 and TRBJ1-3; D perhaps matches TRBD1 (5 bases). Sequenced: PBMCs. The source is a man aged 30 to 39 in good health and CMV-seronegative. CDR3 sequence (DNA): TGTGCCAGCAGCTTAGCCCGGGCAGGGCTCTCTGGAAACACCATATATTTT. Its translation: CASSLARAGLSGNTIYF.